The 15 T cell receptor beta chains reported below all come from one sample, sequenced in a study of cytomegalovirus exposure and HLA in healthy donors. The study ran its PCR with 60 Vbeta and 13 Jbeta primers. This table comes from immunoSEQ multiplex PCR, and its TCRdb copy is limited to in-frame clones, with some not included. The sample includes 100,000 to 150,000 clones, just under 85% seen only once; the top ten take about 2.5%. The sequenced sample was PBMCs. The receptors shown here come from a boy aged 2 to 10 in good health and CMV-seronegative.

The chain joins TRBV25-1 to TRBJ2-7; 8 nucleotides align to TRBD1. The CDR3 totals 15 residues. The V gene end was trimmed by 4 bases and the J gene end by 4 bases; junction bases not matched to a gene: 9. The germline V gene has CDR1 MGHDK and CDR2 SYGVNS. The CDR3 DNA is TGTGCCAGCAGTGGTTCAAAGACAGGGGAGTACGAGCAGTACGTC. It translates to CASSGSKTGEYEQYV.

The chain links TRBV19 to TRBJ2-7, with 8 bases that match TRBD1. Germline V gene data show CDR1 as LNHDA and CDR2 as SQIVND (reference sequence). The ends lost 7 bases at V and 5 bases at J; junction bases unmatched: 7. The CDR3 loop spans 13 amino acids. CDR3 in amino acids: CASTVRGQNEQYV. The CDR3 region has the DNA TGTGCCAGTACCGTCAGGGGGCAAAACGAGCAGTACGTC.

This clone was detected once. The rearrangement links TRBV28 to TRBJ1-5; weak D call: TRBD1 (5 bases). V lost 7 bases and J 4 bases, leaving 11 bases between the germline ends. The germline CDR1 and CDR2 sequences are MDHEN and SYDVKM. The CDR3 has 13 amino acids. The CDR3: CASKDRPNQPQHF. In nucleotides, the CDR3 is TGTGCCAGCAAAGACAGACCTAATCAGCCCCAGCATTTT.

This clone has more than one count but fewer than ten. The CDR3, as DNA: TGCTACGCAGGGTCGACCGAGCAGTACTTC. Translation: CYAGSTEQYF. The rearrangement links TRBV29-1 to TRBJ2-7; D is perhaps TRBD1 (5 bases). CDR3 length equals 10 residues. Germline CDR1 SQVTM, CDR2 ANQGSEA.

The V and J genes are TRBV7-9 and TRBJ2-7; unclear D gene. Trimming pared 1 base from V and 3 bases from J, leaving 7 bases between. CDR1 is SEHNR, CDR2 FQNEAQ, per germline (reference sequence). CDR3 size: 13 residues. CDR3 sequence: CASSLGPDYEQYV. The CDR3 DNA is TGTGCCAGCAGCTTAGGCCCAGACTACGAGCAGTACGTC.

The chain recombines TRBV5-8 with TRBJ2-3; TRBD1 might be the D (5 bases). Germline CDR1 is SGHTS and CDR2 is YDEGEE. The CDR3 is 13 residues long. Trimming stripped 3 bases from V and 11 bases from J, with 16 bases between. The DNA of the CDR3 is TGTGCCAGCAGCTGGGGTCTAGGTCAGGGGCAGTATTTT. Protein sequence: CASSWGLGQGQYF. Full variable domain (remainder filled in from reference TRBV5-8 and TRBJ2-3): EAGVTQSPTHLIKTRGQQATLRCSPISGHTSVYWYQQALGLGLQFLLWYDEGEERNRGNFPPRFSGRQFPNYSSELNVNALELEDSALYLCASSWGLGQGQYFGPGTRLTVL.

The chain recombines TRBV5-1 with TRBJ1-2; the D gene is possibly TRBD1 (6 bases). V was shortened by 2 bases and J by 6 bases, with 14 bases between the two germline ends. Germline lookup yields CDR1 SGHRS and CDR2 YFSETQ. The CDR3 extends over 14 amino acids. CDR3 region: CASSFGQGFDGYTF. In nucleotides, the CDR3 is TGCGCCAGCAGCTTTGGCCAGGGGTTCGATGGCTACACCTTC. Full variable domain (missing parts from reference TRBV5-1 and TRBJ1-2): KAGVTQTPRYLIKTRGQQVTLSCSPISGHRSVSWYQQTPGQGLQFLFEYFSETQRNKGNFPGRFSGRQFSNSRSEMNVSTLELGDSALYLCASSFGQGFDGYTFGSGTRLTVV.

Points on this clone: In the same sample, other DNA sequences code for this CDR3. CDR3 residues: CAWSAGGNQPQHF. As DNA, the CDR3 is TGTGCCTGGAGCGCAGGGGGCAATCAGCCCCAGCATTTT. This chain joins TRBV30 and TRBJ1-5; D possibly corresponds to TRBD1 (6 bases). V lost 3 bases and J 2 bases, leaving 8 bases between the germline ends. The germline gives CDR1 GTSNPN, CDR2 SVGIG (reference sequence). The CDR3 loop spans 13 amino acids.

The rearrangement links TRBV5-1 to TRBJ1-1, with 7 nucleotides matching TRBD1. Looked up from germline, CDR1 is SGHRS and CDR2 is YFSETQ. This CDR3 is built from 14 residues. Losses at the gene ends were 1 base for V and 1 base for J; bases not matched to a gene: 1. The CDR3, as DNA: TGCGCCAGCAGCTTGCAGGGGGGGAACACTGAAGCTTTCTTT. Protein: CASSLQGGNTEAFF.

The genes are TRBV7-2 and TRBJ2-3; 10 bases are shared with TRBD2. The CDR3 runs 16 residues. The junction had 10 bases not matched to a gene; V was cut back by 5 bases and J by 5 bases. Germline CDR1 and CDR2: SGHTA and FQGNSA. CDR3 in DNA: TGTGCCAGCAGCATGGGGATAGCGGGGGGCCTAGATACGCAGTATTTT. Translated, it gives CASSMGIAGGLDTQYF.

This clone was seen more than once but under ten times. The chain has TRBV4-1 and TRBJ2-1, with TRBD2 as a possible D gene (6 bases). Trimming stripped 3 bases from V and 3 bases from J, with 12 bases between. The CDR3 has 15 residues. Germline loops: CDR1 MGHRA, CDR2 YSYEKL. The CDR3 loop is CASSHAQGLYNEQFF. CDR3 coding DNA: TGCGCCAGCAGCCATGCCCAGGGACTCTACAATGAGCAGTTCTTC.

The rearrangement joins TRBV10-1 to TRBJ2-2, with 9 nucleotides matching TRBD2. The J segment lost 7 bases and the V segment lost 0 bases, leaving 18 bases of the junction unmatched. The germline gives CDR1 WNHNN, CDR2 SYGVQD (reference sequence). The CDR3 runs to 20 residues. The CDR3 coding sequence is TGCGCCAGCAGTGAGTCGACTAAGGCGGGAGGGCCCATTTATTACGGGGAGCTGTTTTTT. The encoded protein is CASSESTKAGGPIYYGELFF.

The CDR3 loop reads CASSPDSTNEKLFF. In nucleotides, the CDR3 is TGTGCCAGCAGCCCGGACAGCACTAATGAAAAACTGTTTTTT. V usage is TRBV7-3 and J usage is TRBJ1-4; D is perhaps TRBD1 (6 bases). Germline V gene sequence: CDR1 SGHTA, CDR2 FQGTGA. Trimming shortened V by 5 bases and J by 2 bases, and 9 bases separated the two germline ends. The CDR3 is 14 residues long.

In its sample, this clone was seen once. The rearrangement joins TRBV21-1 to TRBJ1-2; the table gives TRBD1 as D, unverified against the DNA. TRBV21-1 is designated a pseudogene. The CDR3 runs to 17 residues. The CDR3 coding sequence is TGTGCCAGCAGCATCAATCGGCCCGGGACAGGGAGCTATGGCTACACCTTC. This translates into CASSINRPGTGSYGYTF.

V usage is TRBV7-8 and J usage is TRBJ1-1; possible D gene TRBD1, 6 bases. Looked up from germline, CDR1 is SGHVS and CDR2 is FQNEAQ. Trimming cost V 3 bases and J 4 bases, with 9 bases left between them. The CDR3 spans 13 residues. The CDR3 DNA reads as TGTGCCAGCAGCTTCCAGACAGGCACTGAAGCTTTCTTT. Translating it yields CASSFQTGTEAFF.